This T cell receptor (beta chain) was obtained from a study of T cell repertoires in cytomegalovirus infection. For the study at large: It can be stated that public TCR beta signatures indicated CMV infection as well as a matching HLA type.

This clonotype was detected many times. The V end lost 7 bases, the J end lost 2 bases, and 12 bases lay between the germline ends. Germline lookup yields CDR1 SGDLS and CDR2 YYNGEE. This CDR3 has 13 residues. TCRdb reprocessed the reads with MiXCR, giving one entry per CDR3 protein. The sample has 250,000 or so distinct CDR3 sequences, around 9% seen once. Sequenced: PBMCs. The chain couples TRBV9 to TRBJ1-1; tentatively, D is TRBD1 (6 bases). The receptor was isolated from a human donor in good health (CMV status not recorded). Some clones in this sample may be carry-over from other donors' samples. CDR3 protein: CASGGLANTEAFF. CDR3 in DNA: TGTGCCAGCGGGGGCCTAGCAAACACTGAAGCTTTCTTT.